The present T cell receptor beta chain was sequenced within a study of blood T cell repertoires in COVID-19. Across the whole study: The origin of the acute and convalescent COVID-19 samples was the United States, Italy and Spain.

This CDR3 contains 13 residues. Germline values: CDR1 MNHEY, CDR2 SVGAGI. Under the authors' procedure: Scientists estimated how many nucleated cells there were by amplifying reference gene primers. TCRdb keeps only in-frame clones here, not all; method: immunoSEQ multiplex PCR. V and J calls and clone size follow that table, whereas D and trimming were derived from the DNA. Among about 230,000 clones, roughly 83% were seen once, and the ten largest hold more than 25%. This clone has just a few counts. Germline is not matched at one junction end, which may reflect a read error. The chain recombines TRBV6-5 with TRBJ2-1; the D gene is possibly TRBD2 (6 bases). Sequencing was done on a sample of peripheral blood. This clonotype originated in a man aged 35 to 55 with acute or convalescent COVID-19. The CDR3 loop is CASSDSGVREQFF. Written as DNA, the CDR3 is TGTGCCAGCAGTGACTCGGGAGTGCGAGAGCAGTTCTTC.